The 4 T cell receptor beta chains below come from one sample, sequenced in a study of T cells after yellow fever vaccination. TCRdb re-called the 5' RACE reads through MiXCR, storing one row per CDR3 protein. Among almost 70,000 distinct CDR3 sequences listed, around 6.2% were seen once. The sequencing here drew on CD4+ T cells sorted from PBMCs, taken about 2 weeks after the first yellow fever vaccination. All receptors derive from a man younger than 30 who received the YFV17D yellow fever vaccine.

In this sample, this clonotype turned up many times. The V call is TRBV6-5, the J call TRBJ2-3; 15 bases align to TRBD2. With V trimmed by 4 bases and J by 2 bases, 1 base remained unmatched. This CDR3 region has 16 residues. The V gene's germline CDR1 is MNHEY and CDR2 SVGAGI. The CDR3 nucleotides read TGTGCCAGCAGTTGGACTAGCGGGGGGGACACAGATACGCAGTATTTT. Its translation is CASSWTSGGDTDTQYF.

This clonotype was detected many times. The chain couples TRBV29-1 to TRBJ2-2, with TRBD2 as a possible D gene (7 bases). This CDR3 contains 14 residues. CDR1 is SQVTM, CDR2 ANQGSEA, per germline. V was cut by 7 bases and J by 5 bases, with 17 bases left in between. CDR3 region: CSARRGGATGELFF. CDR3 sequence (DNA): TGCAGCGCCAGAAGGGGGGGGGCAACCGGGGAGCTGTTTTTT.

This clonotype was picked up many times. The V gene is TRBV4-1, the J gene TRBJ2-2; D remains ambiguous. CDR1 MGHRA and CDR2 YSYEKL come from the germline V gene. V lost 4 bases and J lost 3, with 9 bases in between. The CDR3 has 14 amino acids. For the CDR3, the DNA is TGCGCCAGCAGCCGCATTCCCCACACCGGGGAGCTGTTTTTT. This codes for CASSRIPHTGELFF.

This clonotype showed up many times. This chain connects TRBV29-1 to TRBJ2-1, with 7 bases identical to TRBD2. The CDR3 is made up of 14 amino acids. In germline, CDR1 is SQVTM, CDR2 ANQGSEA. V dropped 4 bases and J dropped 4; count of bases not matched to a gene: 7. The chain's CDR3 is CSVAWGGAYNEQFF. For the CDR3, the DNA is TGCAGCGTTGCCTGGGGAGGGGCTTACAATGAGCAGTTCTTC.